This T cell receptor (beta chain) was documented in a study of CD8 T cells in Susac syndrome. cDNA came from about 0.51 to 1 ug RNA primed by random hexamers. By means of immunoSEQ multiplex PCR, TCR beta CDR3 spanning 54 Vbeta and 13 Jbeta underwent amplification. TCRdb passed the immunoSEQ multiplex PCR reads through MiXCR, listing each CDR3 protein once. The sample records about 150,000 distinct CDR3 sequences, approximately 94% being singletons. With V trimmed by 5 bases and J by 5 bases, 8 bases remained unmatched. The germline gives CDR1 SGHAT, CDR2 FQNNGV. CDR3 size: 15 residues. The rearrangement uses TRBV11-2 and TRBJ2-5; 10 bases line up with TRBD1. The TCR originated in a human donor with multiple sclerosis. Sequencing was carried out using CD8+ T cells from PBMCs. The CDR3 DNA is TGTGCCAGCAGCCCCCGGGACAGGGGTGGGGAGACCCAGTACTTC. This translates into CASSPRDRGGETQYF.